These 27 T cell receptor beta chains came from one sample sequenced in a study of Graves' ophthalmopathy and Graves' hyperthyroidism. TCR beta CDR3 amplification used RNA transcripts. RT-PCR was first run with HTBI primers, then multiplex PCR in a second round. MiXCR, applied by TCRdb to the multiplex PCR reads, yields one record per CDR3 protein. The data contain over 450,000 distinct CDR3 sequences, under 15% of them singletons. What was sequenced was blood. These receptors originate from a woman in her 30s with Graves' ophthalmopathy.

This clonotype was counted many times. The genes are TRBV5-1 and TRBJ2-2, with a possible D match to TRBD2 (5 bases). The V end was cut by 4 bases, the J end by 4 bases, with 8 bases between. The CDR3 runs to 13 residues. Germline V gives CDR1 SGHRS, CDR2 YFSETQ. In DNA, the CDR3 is TGCGCCAGCAGCACGGGGATCACCGGGGAGCTGTTTTTT. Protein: CASSTGITGELFF. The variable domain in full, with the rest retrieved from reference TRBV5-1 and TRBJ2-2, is KAGVTQTPRYLIKTRGQQVTLSCSPISGHRSVSWYQQTPGQGLQFLFEYFSETQRNKGNFPGRFSGRQFSNSRSEMNVSTLELGDSALYLCASSTGITGELFFGEGSRLTVL.

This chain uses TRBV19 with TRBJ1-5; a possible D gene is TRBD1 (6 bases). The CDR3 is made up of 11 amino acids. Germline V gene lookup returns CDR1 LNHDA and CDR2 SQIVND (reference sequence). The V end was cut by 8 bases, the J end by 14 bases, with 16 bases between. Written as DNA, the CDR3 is TGTGCCAGTGGGGACACTAATTCAAAGCATTTT. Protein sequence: CASGDTNSKHF.

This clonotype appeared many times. Written as DNA, the CDR3 is TGTGCCAGCAGTGACTGGGACAGCCCCTCCTACGAGCAGTACTTC. It yields the protein CASSDWDSPSYEQYF. This chain uses TRBV6-1 with TRBJ2-7; 7 bases are a match to TRBD1. Germline V lookup: CDR1 MNHNS, CDR2 SASEGT. V was pared by 3 bases and J by 0 bases, with 5 bases of the junction left unmatched. This CDR3 region has 15 residues.

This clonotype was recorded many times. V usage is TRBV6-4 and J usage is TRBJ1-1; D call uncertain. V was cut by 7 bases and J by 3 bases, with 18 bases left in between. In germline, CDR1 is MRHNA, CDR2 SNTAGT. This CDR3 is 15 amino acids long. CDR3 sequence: CASTAYPSLDTEAFF. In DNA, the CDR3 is TGTGCCAGCACTGCCTACCCATCCTTGGACACTGAAGCTTTCTTT.

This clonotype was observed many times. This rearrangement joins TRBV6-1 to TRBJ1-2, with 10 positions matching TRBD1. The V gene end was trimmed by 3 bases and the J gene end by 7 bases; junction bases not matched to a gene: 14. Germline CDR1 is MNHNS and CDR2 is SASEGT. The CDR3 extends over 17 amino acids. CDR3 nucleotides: TGTGCCAGCAGTGAGTTGATAAACCCCGGGACAGGGGTTGGCTACACCTTC. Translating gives CASSELINPGTGVGYTF.

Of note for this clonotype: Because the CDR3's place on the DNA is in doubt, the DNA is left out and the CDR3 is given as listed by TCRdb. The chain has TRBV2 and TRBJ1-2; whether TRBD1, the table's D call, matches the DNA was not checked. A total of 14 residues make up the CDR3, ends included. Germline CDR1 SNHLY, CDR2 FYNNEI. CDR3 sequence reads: CASSWGQGANGHTF.

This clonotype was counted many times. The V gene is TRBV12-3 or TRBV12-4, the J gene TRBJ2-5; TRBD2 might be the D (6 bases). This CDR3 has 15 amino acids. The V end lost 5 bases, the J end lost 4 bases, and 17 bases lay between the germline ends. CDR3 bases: TGTGCCAGCAGTCTATCAACCGGGACTTCAGAGACCCAGTACTTC. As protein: CASSLSTGTSETQYF.

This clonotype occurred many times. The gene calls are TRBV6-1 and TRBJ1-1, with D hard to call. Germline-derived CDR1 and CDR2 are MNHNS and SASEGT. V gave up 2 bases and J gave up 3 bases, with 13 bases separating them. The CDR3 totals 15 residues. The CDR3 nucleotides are TGTGCCAGCAGTGAAAGAGGGCAGCGCCACACTGAAGCTTTCTTT. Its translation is CASSERGQRHTEAFF.

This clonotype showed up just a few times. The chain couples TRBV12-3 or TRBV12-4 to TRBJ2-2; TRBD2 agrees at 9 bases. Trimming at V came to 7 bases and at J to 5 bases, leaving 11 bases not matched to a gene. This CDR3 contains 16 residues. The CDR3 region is CASTPTSGEGTGELFF. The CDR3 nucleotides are TGTGCCAGCACCCCGACTAGCGGAGAGGGAACCGGGGAGCTGTTTTTT.

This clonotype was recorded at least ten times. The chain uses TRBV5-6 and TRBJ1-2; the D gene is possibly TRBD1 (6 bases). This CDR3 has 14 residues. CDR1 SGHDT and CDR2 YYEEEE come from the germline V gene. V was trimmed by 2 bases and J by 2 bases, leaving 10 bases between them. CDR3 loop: CASSFGTLNYGYTF. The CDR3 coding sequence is TGTGCCAGCAGCTTCGGGACATTAAACTATGGCTACACCTTC.

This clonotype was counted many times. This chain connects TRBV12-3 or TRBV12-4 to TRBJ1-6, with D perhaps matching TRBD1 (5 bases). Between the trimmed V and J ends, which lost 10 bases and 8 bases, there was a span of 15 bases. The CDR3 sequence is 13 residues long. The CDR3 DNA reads TGTGCCACCTCCCGCTCGGGGGATTCACCCCTCCACTTT. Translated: CATSRSGDSPLHF.

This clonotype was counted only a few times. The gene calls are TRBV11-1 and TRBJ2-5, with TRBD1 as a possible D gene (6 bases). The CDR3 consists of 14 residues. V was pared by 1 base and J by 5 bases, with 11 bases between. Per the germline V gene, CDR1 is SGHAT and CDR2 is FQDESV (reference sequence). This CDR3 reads CASSLVGAPETQYF. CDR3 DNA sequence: TGTGCCAGCAGCTTAGTGGGGGCTCCGGAGACCCAGTACTTC.

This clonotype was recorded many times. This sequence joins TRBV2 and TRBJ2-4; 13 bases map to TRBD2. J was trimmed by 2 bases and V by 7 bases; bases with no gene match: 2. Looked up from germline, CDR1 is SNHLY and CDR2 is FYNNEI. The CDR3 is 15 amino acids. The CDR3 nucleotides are TGTGCCAGCACGGGACTAGCGGGAACCAAAAACATTCAGTACTTC. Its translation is CASTGLAGTKNIQYF. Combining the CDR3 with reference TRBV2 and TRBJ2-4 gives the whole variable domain EPEVTQTPSHQVTQMGQEVILRCVPISNHLYFYWYRQILGQKVEFLVSFYNNEISEKSEIFDDQFSVERPDGSNFTLKIRSTKLEDSAMYFCASTGLAGTKNIQYFGAGTRLSVL.

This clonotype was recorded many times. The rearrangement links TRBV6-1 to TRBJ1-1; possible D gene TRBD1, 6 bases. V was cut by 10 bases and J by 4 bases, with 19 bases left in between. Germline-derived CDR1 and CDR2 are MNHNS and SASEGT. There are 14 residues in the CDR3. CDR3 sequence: CATPQLGGGTEAFF. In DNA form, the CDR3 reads TGTGCCACCCCTCAGCTGGGGGGCGGCACTGAAGCTTTCTTT.

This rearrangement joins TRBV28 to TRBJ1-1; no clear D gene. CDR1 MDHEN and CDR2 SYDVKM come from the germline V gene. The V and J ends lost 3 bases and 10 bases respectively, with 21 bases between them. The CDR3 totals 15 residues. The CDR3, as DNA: TGTGCCAGCAGTTTTAGGAAGGTGGGCGCGTGGGTAGCTTTCTTT. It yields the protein CASSFRKVGAWVAFF. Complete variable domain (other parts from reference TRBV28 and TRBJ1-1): DVKVTQSSRYLVKRTGEKVFLECVQDMDHENMFWYRQDPGLGLRLIYFSYDVKMKEKGDIPEGYSVSREKKERFSLILESASTNQTSMYLCASSFRKVGAWVAFFGQGTRLTVV.

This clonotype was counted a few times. The CDR3 DNA follows: TGTGCCAGCAGCCAAGATTATCGGGGGATCTCTGGAAACACCATATATTTT. Protein product: CASSQDYRGISGNTIYF. The V and J genes are TRBV4-2 and TRBJ1-3; D might be TRBD1 (5 bases). V lost 0 bases and J lost 0, with 12 bases in between. The CDR3 is 17 residues long. CDR1 is LGHNA and CDR2 is YNFKEQ in the germline V gene.

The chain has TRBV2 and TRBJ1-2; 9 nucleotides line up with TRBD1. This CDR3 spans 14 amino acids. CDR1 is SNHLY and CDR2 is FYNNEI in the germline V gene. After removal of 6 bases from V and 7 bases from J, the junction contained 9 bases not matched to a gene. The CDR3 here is CASRTTGGAGGYTF. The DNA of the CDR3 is TGTGCCAGCAGGACCACAGGGGGCGCAGGTGGCTACACCTTC.

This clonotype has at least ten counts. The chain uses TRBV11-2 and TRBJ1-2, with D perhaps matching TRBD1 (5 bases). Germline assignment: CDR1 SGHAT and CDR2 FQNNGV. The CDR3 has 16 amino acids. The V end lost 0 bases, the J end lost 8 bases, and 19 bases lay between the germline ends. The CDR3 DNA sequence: TGTGCCAGCAGCTTAGATTCCATCGGCGGGGCGAAGGGCTACACCTTC. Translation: CASSLDSIGGAKGYTF. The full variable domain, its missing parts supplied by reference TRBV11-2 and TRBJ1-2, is EAGVAQSPRYKIIEKRQSVAFWCNPISGHATLYWYQQILGQGPKLLIQFQNNGVVDDSQLPKDRFSAERLKGVDSTLKIQPAKLEDSAVYLCASSLDSIGGAKGYTFGSGTRLTVV.

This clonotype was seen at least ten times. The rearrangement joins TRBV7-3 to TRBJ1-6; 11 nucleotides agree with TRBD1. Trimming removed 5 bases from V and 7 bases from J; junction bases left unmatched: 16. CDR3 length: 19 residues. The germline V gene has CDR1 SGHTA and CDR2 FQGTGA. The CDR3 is CASSLIIKTGTGGNSPLHF. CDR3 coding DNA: TGTGCCAGCAGCCTCATCATAAAAACCGGGACAGGGGGGAATTCACCCCTCCACTTT. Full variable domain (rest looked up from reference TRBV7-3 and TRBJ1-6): GAGVSQTPSNKVTEKGKYVELRCDPISGHTALYWYRQSLGQGPEFLIYFQGTGAADDSGLPNDRFFAVRPEGSVSTLKIQRTERGDSAVYLCASSLIIKTGTGGNSPLHFGNGTRLTVT.

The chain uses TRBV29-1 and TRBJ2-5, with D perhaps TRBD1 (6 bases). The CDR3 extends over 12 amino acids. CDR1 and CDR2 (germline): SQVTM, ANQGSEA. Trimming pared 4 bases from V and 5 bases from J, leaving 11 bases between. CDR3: CSVVQGRETQYF. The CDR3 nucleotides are TGCAGCGTTGTACAGGGTCGTGAGACCCAGTACTTC.

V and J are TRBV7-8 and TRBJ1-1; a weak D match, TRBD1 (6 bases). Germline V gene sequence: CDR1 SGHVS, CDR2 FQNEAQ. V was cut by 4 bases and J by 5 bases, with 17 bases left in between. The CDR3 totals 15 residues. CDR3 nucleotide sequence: TGTGCCAGCAGCTCCGGGGGGTGGGGGCGAACTGAAGCTTTCTTT. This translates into CASSSGGWGRTEAFF.

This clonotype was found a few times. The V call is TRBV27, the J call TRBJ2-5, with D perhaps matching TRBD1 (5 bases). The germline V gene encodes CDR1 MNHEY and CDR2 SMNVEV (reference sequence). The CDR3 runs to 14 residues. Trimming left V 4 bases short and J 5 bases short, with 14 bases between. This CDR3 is CASSSLREEETQYF. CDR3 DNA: TGTGCCAGCAGTTCTCTCAGGGAAGAGGAGACCCAGTACTTC.

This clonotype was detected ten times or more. CDR3 sequence reads: CASSLGDHSGNTIYF. The CDR3, as DNA: TGTGCCAGCAGTTTAGGGGACCACTCTGGAAACACCATATATTTT. The chain recombines TRBV28 with TRBJ1-3; D perhaps matches TRBD1 (5 bases). V was cut by 2 bases and J by 0 bases, with 8 bases left in between. Germline assignment: CDR1 MDHEN and CDR2 SYDVKM. The length of the CDR3 is 15 residues.

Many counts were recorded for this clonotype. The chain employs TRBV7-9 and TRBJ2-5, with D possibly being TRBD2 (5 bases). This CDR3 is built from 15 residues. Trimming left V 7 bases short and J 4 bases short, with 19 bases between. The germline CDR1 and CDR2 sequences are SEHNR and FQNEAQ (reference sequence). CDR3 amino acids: CASTSTLQRGETQYF. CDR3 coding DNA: TGTGCCAGCACCTCGACCCTCCAACGGGGAGAGACCCAGTACTTC.

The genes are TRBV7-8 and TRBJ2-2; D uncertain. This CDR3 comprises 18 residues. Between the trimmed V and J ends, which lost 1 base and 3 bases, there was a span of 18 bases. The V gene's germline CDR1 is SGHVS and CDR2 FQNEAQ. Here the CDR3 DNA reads TGTGCCAGCAGCTTAGGGGCCTTGTTCAGGAGATACACCGGGGAGCTGTTTTTT. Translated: CASSLGALFRRYTGELFF.

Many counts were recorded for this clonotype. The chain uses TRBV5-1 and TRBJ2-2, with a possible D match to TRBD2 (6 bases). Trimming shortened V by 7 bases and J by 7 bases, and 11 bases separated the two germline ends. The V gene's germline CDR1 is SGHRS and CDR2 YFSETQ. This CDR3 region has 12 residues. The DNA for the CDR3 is TGCGCCAGCCTTGAGGAGGGCGGGGAGCTGTTTTTT. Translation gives CASLEEGGELFF.

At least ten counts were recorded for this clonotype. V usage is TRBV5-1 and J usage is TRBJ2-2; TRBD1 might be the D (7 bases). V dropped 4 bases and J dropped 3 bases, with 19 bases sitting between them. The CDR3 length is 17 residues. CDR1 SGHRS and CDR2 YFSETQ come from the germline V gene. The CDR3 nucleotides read TGCGCCAGCAGCCCGGGCGGCAGGGGGGCGGACACCGGGGAGCTGTTTTTT. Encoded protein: CASSPGGRGADTGELFF.